This T cell receptor (beta chain) came from a study of blood T cell repertoires in COVID-19. Study context: Donors in the United States, Italy and Spain gave samples during acute or convalescent COVID-19.

Original data processing: For nucleated cells, counts were estimated from reference gene primer amplification. Libraries were prepared by immunoSEQ multiplex PCR; TCRdb keeps only in-frame clonotypes and omits some of them. D and trimming come from the DNA, and the V and J calls and clone size come from that table. The sample includes tens of thousands of clones, roughly 87% of them seen just once. The source of this sequence is a man in his sixties with acute or convalescent COVID-19. Specimen: peripheral blood.

CDR3 bases: TGTGCCAGCAGTCCCTTAAGCGGTTCCTACAATGAGCAGTTCTTC. It yields the protein CASSPLSGSYNEQFF. The chain combines TRBV6-5 with TRBJ2-1; possible D gene TRBD2, 5 bases. The V end was cut by 5 bases, the J end by 1 base, with 12 bases between. Germline V gene lookup returns CDR1 MNHEY and CDR2 SVGAGI. The CDR3 is 15 residues long.